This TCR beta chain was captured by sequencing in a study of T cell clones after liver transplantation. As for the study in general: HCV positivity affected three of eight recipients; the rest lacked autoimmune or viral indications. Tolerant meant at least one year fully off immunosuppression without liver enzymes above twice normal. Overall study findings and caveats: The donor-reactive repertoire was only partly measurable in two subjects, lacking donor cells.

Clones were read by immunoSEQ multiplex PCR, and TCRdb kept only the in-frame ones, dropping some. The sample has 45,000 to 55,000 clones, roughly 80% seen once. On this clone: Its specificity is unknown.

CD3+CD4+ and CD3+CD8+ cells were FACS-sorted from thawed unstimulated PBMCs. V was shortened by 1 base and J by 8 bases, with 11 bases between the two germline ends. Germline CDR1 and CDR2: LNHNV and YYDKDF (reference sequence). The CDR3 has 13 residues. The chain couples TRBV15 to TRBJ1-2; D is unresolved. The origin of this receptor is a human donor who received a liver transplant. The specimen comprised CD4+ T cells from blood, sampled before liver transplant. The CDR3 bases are TGTGCCACCAGCAGAGGGGTTGAGATGGGCTACACCTTC. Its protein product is CATSRGVEMGYTF.